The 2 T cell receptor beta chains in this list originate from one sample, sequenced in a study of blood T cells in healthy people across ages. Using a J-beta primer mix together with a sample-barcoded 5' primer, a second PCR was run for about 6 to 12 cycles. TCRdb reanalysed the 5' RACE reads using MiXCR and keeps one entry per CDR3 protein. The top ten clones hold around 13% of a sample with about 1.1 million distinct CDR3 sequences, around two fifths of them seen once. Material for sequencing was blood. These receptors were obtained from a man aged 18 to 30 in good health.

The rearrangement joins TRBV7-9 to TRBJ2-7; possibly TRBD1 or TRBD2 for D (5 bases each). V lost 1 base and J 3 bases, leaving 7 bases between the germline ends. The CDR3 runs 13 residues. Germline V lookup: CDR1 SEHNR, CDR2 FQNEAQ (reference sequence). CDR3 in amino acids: CASSLGDDYEQYF. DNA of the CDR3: TGTGCCAGCAGCTTAGGGGACGACTACGAGCAGTACTTC.

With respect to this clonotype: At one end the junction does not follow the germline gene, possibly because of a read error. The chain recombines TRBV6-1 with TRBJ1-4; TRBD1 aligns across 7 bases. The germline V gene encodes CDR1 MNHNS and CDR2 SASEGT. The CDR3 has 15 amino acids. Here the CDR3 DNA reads TGTACCAGCAGTGAAGGGGGCTTTACTAATGAAAAACTGTTTTTT. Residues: CTSSEGGFTNEKLFF.